The following is a T cell receptor beta chain sequence with its context. The antigen is unknown. After removal of 5 bases from V and 8 bases from J, the junction contained 9 bases not matched to a gene. The CDR3 runs to 15 residues. Germline V lookup: CDR1 LNHDA, CDR2 SQIVND (reference sequence). This specimen comes from a study of PD-1 blockade in classical Hodgkin lymphoma. Study-level points and caveats: Exclusion removed patients who began nivolumab under 1 year after ASCT. Prior to therapy, complete responders displayed diversity much like that of newly diagnosed patients. TCR diversity rose significantly by C4D1 in CD4+ but not CD8+ cells. Newly diagnosed patients had baseline TCR diversity that was reportedly lower than that of healthy donors.

Clones were sequenced by immunoSEQ multiplex PCR, and TCRdb holds only the in-frame ones, with some missing. Here the sample spans 25,000 to 30,000 clones, 82% being singletons. Time point: cycle 4 day 1 (C4D1), after less than 7 weeks of nivolumab. Following autologous stem cell transplantation, relapse occurred in every patient, and exposure to brentuximab vedotin varied. This sample comprised peripheral blood mononuclear cells (PBMCs), obtained before the fourth cycle of nivolumab. This rearrangement joins TRBV19 to TRBJ1-5; 10 bases agree with TRBD1. This TCR came from a human donor with classical Hodgkin lymphoma. The CDR3 loop is CASSRQGAMGEPQHF. As DNA, the CDR3 is TGTGCCAGTAGTCGACAGGGGGCTATGGGTGAGCCCCAGCATTTT.